A selection of T cell receptor beta chains follows, all from one sample in a study of blood T cell repertoires in COVID-19. Libraries were prepared by immunoSEQ multiplex PCR; TCRdb keeps only in-frame clonotypes and omits some of them. The sample has about 43,000 clones, roughly 86% seen once. Sequenced input: peripheral blood. The origin of the receptors is a man between 60 and 70 years old with active COVID-19. Each CDR3 is given with its conserved first and last residue. Each record gives: clone size, CDR3 length, V gene, J gene, D gene, CDR3 DNA, CDR3 protein. A D gene is named only where the DNA matches it firmly. Only part of the rows carry a size: once, few, many, or a class if the clone is expanded.

NA	16	TRBV10-3	TRBJ2-7	TRBD2	TGTGCCTCAGCCGGGACTAGCGGGAGGCGACCGCACGAGCAGTACTTC	CASAGTSGRRPHEQYF
NA	15	TRBV5-8	TRBJ2-7	TRBD1	TGTGCCAGCAGCTTGGGGGGACAGGGTAGCTACGAGCAGTACTTC	CASSLGGQGSYEQYF
NA	16	TRBV30	TRBJ2-3	TRBD1	TGTGCCTGGAGGTCTCAGGGGGCGGATCGGTTAGATACGCAGTATTTT	CAWRSQGADRLDTQYF
NA	14	TRBV5-5	TRBJ2-4	NA	TGTGCCAGCAGCTCGACGGGGGATGGAGACATTCAGTACTTC	CASSSTGDGDIQYF
once	15	TRBV6-5	TRBJ2-1	NA	TGTGCCAGCAGTTATGCCACAAGCTCCTACAATGAGCAGTTCTTC	CASSYATSSYNEQFF
once	15	TRBV5-5	TRBJ1-1	TRBD1	TGTGCCAGCAGCCCTAGGACAGGGCGGGACACTGAAGCTTTCTTT	CASSPRTGRDTEAFF
NA	14	TRBV10-3	TRBJ2-7	TRBD2	TGTGCCATCGGGGGGACTAGCGGGACCTACGAGCAGTACTTC	CAIGGTSGTYEQYF
NA	16	TRBV15	TRBJ1-4	TRBD1	TGTGCCACCCGCCATCCCGGGACAGGAATCTCGGGTCTACTGTTTTTT	CATRHPGTGISGLLFF
NA	13	TRBV7-2	TRBJ2-3	NA	TGTGCCAGCAGCTTAGGTCCAGTAGATACGCAGTATTTT	CASSLGPVDTQYF
NA	13	TRBV12-5	TRBJ2-1	NA	TGTGCTAGTGGTTTCTCCAGCTACAATGAGCAGTTCTTC	CASGFSSYNEQFF
NA	16	TRBV3-1/TRBV3-2	TRBJ2-1	TRBD1	TGTGCCAGCAGCCTAGGGACAGGGGGTGTAACCGGTGAGCAGTTCTTC	CASSLGTGGVTGEQFF
once	19	TRBV5-5	TRBJ2-1	TRBD2	TGTGCCAGCAGCTTGGCGGTTTTAGCGGGAGTCAGCTCGCTCAATGAGCAGTTCTTC	CASSLAVLAGVSSLNEQFF
NA	14	TRBV10-2	TRBJ1-1	TRBD1	TGCGCCAGCAGTGAGTCTGGGACAGGGTTTGAAGCTTTCTTT	CASSESGTGFEAFF
few	14	TRBV29-1	TRBJ1-2	TRBD1	TGCAGCGTAGATTCCCCGGGACAGACGTATGGCTACACCTTC	CSVDSPGQTYGYTF
NA	13	TRBV5-1	TRBJ2-3	NA	TGCGCCAGCAGCTTTGGAGGGCAAGATACGCAGTATTTT	CASSFGGQDTQYF
NA	11	TRBV12-3/TRBV12-4	TRBJ2-7	NA	TGTGCCAGCCGGAGGGTCCACGAGCAGTACTTC	CASRRVHEQYF
NA	13	TRBV6-5	TRBJ1-1	NA	TGTGCCAGCAGTCCGGGACAGAACACTGAAGCTTTCTTT	CASSPGQNTEAFF
NA	15	TRBV6-5	TRBJ2-1	TRBD2	TGTGCCAGCAGTAGCGGGAGGGGGAACTACAATGAGCAGTTCTTC	CASSSGRGNYNEQFF
NA	15	TRBV14	TRBJ1-4	NA	TGTGCCAGCAACTCCGGAGGGGCCGTAGGGGAAAAACTGTTTTTT	CASNSGGAVGEKLFF
NA	19	TRBV7-3	TRBJ2-2	TRBD1	TGTGCCAGCAGCCCGGACAGGGGGCTGAAGAGTGGGAACACCGGGGAGCTGTTTTTT	CASSPDRGLKSGNTGELFF
NA	16	TRBV24-1	TRBJ2-2	NA	TGTGCCACCAGTGATCGGAGCGGGCGCCACACCGGGGAGCTGTTTTTT	CATSDRSGRHTGELFF
NA	14	TRBV6-2/TRBV6-3	TRBJ2-1	TRBD2	TGTGCCAGCAGTCGACTAGCGGACAACAATGAGCAGTTCTTC	CASSRLADNNEQFF
NA	15	TRBV3-1/TRBV3-2	TRBJ2-7	TRBD2	TGTGCCAGCAGCCTAACTAGCGGGAGGGCCTACGAGCAGTACTTC	CASSLTSGRAYEQYF
NA	15	TRBV7-3	TRBJ2-5	TRBD1	TGTGCCAGCAGCTTAACAGGGGACAGGGGGCAGACCCAGTACTTC	CASSLTGDRGQTQYF
NA	14	TRBV28	TRBJ1-2	NA	TGTGCCAGCAGTCCACGGGGGGCTAACTATGGCTACACCTTC	CASSPRGANYGYTF
NA	14	TRBV28	TRBJ1-6	TRBD1	TGTGCCAGCAGTCCCGGGACAGGGGAATCACCCCTCCACTTT	CASSPGTGESPLHF
NA	13	TRBV6-5	TRBJ2-5	TRBD2	TGTGCCAGCAGGACTAGCGGGGAAGAGACCCAGTACTTC	CASRTSGEETQYF
NA	15	TRBV5-1	TRBJ2-3	NA	TGCGCCAGCAGCTTGGAACAGGTGCCCACAGATACGCAGTATTTT	CASSLEQVPTDTQYF
NA	15	TRBV5-1	TRBJ1-3	TRBD1	TGCGCCAGCAGCCCGTCTTACAGGGGTGGAAACACCATATATTTT	CASSPSYRGGNTIYF
NA	13	TRBV19	TRBJ2-5	NA	TGTGCCAGTAGTATGGAAGGGGTGGAGACCCAGTACTTC	CASSMEGVETQYF
NA	15	TRBV2	TRBJ2-5	TRBD2	TGTGCCAGCAGAGGGAGCGGGGGGGCCCAAGAGACCCAGTACTTC	CASRGSGGAQETQYF